These T cell receptor beta chains were read from a single sample in a study of naive and memory T cell subsets. Each CDR3 protein gets one entry after TCRdb re-called the 5' RACE reads with MiXCR. The sample contains 60,000 or so distinct CDR3 sequences, more than 7% of which appear only once. The receptor set was obtained from a male donor in good health. The CDR3 runs from the conserved cysteine through the conserved F or W. The D gene is left open where the match is weak. Rows may omit the clone size; those that give it use once, few, many or a size class.

J: TRBJ1-2
size: many
D: -
V: TRBV20-1
DNA: TGCAGTGCTAGAGATCACGTTCAGTTCGTAGGAGGCTACACCTTC
CDR3: CSARDHVQFVGGYTF

J: TRBJ2-2
size: few
D: TRBD1
V: TRBV9
DNA: TGTGCCAGCAGCCCCCGGACAGGAGGGGAGCTGTTTTTT
CDR3: CASSPRTGGELFF

J: TRBJ2-7
size: -
D: -
V: TRBV25-1
DNA: TGTGCCAGCAGTCAGTGGTCAGGGACCTCCTACGAGCAGTACTTC
CDR3: CASSQWSGTSYEQYF

J: TRBJ2-5
size: many
D: -
V: TRBV27
DNA: TGTGCCAGCAGTTCCCCCCGGGAGACCCAGTACTTC
CDR3: CASSSPRETQYF

J: TRBJ1-6
size: many
D: TRBD1
V: TRBV2
DNA: TGTGCCAGCCATGAGGACAGGTCCTTCCTCCACTTT
CDR3: CASHEDRSFLHF

J: TRBJ1-4
size: -
D: TRBD1
V: TRBV19
DNA: TGTGCCAGTAGTGCGCGACAGGGCTCAACTAATGAAAAACTGTTTTTT
CDR3: CASSARQGSTNEKLFF

J: TRBJ2-7
size: -
D: TRBD2
V: TRBV7-9
DNA: TGTGCCAGCAGACGACTAGCGACCGTCGACGAGCAGTACTTC
CDR3: CASRRLATVDEQYF

J: TRBJ1-1
size: few
D: -
V: TRBV6-4
DNA: TGTGCCAGCAGTCGGGACATTGACACTGAAGCTTTCTTT
CDR3: CASSRDIDTEAFF

J: TRBJ2-1
size: many
D: TRBD2
V: TRBV20-1
DNA: TGCAGTGCTACCGGGACTAGCAGTGGTGAGCAGTTCTTC
CDR3: CSATGTSSGEQFF

J: TRBJ2-1
size: -
D: -
V: TRBV20-1
DNA: TGCAGTGCTAGAGAAGGTGGCAATGAGCAGTTCTTC
CDR3: CSAREGGNEQFF

J: TRBJ2-1
size: many
D: -
V: TRBV7-7
DNA: TGTGCCAGCAGCCCCGGTAGGGGGGTGGATGAGCAGTTCTTC
CDR3: CASSPGRGVDEQFF

J: TRBJ2-5
size: -
D: TRBD1
V: TRBV27
DNA: TGTGCCAGCAGAGAGACAGGGGAAATAGGGACCCAGTACTTC
CDR3: CASRETGEIGTQYF